Listed here are 27 T cell receptor beta chains from one sample, sequenced in a study of neoadjuvant anti-PD-1 for oral cavity cancer (dated by TCRdb to the early 2020s). The label giving this sample's time point can be read as: before neoadjuvant nivolumab. Library generation was performed with the immunoSEQ multiplex PCR assay. The source is immuneACCESS, and TCRdb retained only in-frame sequences with V and J called. Part of the clones is not carried over; for the studies checked, unresolved V genes explain less than half of this, and the remainder is unexplained. For this sample the table gives 11,000 to 15,000 clones, of which around three quarters were detected only once. Together, the top ten hold 2.9% of the sample. The material was PBMCs, obtained before nivolumab (anti-PD-1) treatment. Receptor source: a person aged 35 to 85 with oral cavity squamous cell carcinoma.

The J gene is TRBJ2-6, the V gene TRBV5-1, with TRBD1 matching over 8 bases. Germline CDR1 is SGHRS and CDR2 is YFSETQ. The CDR3 has 18 amino acids. V shed 2 bases and J 4 bases; nucleotides not matched to a gene: 11. The CDR3 coding sequence is TGCGCCAGCAGCTTTCCCGGACAGGGTGGCGCCGGGGCCAACGTCCTGACTTTC. As protein: CASSFPGQGGAGANVLTF.

The chain has TRBV6-1 and TRBJ1-4, with D tentatively TRBD1 (6 bases). Germline CDR1 reads MNHNS; CDR2 reads SASEGT. V was clipped by 6 bases and J by 5 bases, with 16 bases between them. There are 15 residues in the CDR3. Here the CDR3 reads CASRAQTGLNEKLFF. Here the CDR3 DNA reads TGTGCCAGCAGGGCCCAGACAGGCTTAAATGAAAAACTGTTTTTT.

V is TRBV30 and J is TRBJ1-6; D not resolved. V lost 3 bases, J lost 1 base, and 13 bases lay in between. Germline assignment: CDR1 GTSNPN and CDR2 SVGIG (reference sequence). CDR3 length: 16 residues. CDR3: CAWSPGGGSYNSPLHF. The CDR3 DNA sequence: TGTGCCTGGAGCCCCGGAGGTGGATCCTATAATTCACCCCTCCACTTT.

This clone was observed a single time. The chain combines TRBV10-3 with TRBJ2-1; 9 bases map to TRBD1. The CDR3 has 15 amino acids. Germline V lookup: CDR1 ENHRY, CDR2 SYGVKD. Trimming removed 4 bases from V and 5 bases from J; junction bases left unmatched: 6. CDR3 in amino acids: CAISGGGQGDNEQFF. As DNA, the CDR3 is TGTGCCATCAGTGGCGGGGGACAGGGAGACAATGAGCAGTTCTTC.

The chain combines TRBV7-6 with TRBJ2-7; 13 bases fit TRBD2. Germline assignment: CDR1 SGHVS and CDR2 FNYEAQ. The length of the CDR3 is 15 residues. With 2 bases clipped from V and 3 bases from J, the junction kept 1 base outside the gene matches. In DNA, the CDR3 is TGTGCCAGCAGCTTAAGGACTAGCGGGAGCTACGAGCAGTACTTC. It codes for CASSLRTSGSYEQYF.

This chain connects TRBV6-5 to TRBJ2-1; no firm D call. This CDR3 has 12 residues. V lost 2 bases, J lost 9 bases, and 8 bases lay in between. CDR1 is MNHEY, CDR2 SVGAGI, per germline. The CDR3 spells CASSYQSGEQFF. CDR3 DNA sequence: TGTGCCAGCAGTTACCAATCGGGTGAGCAGTTCTTC.

This chain joins TRBV6-1 and TRBJ1-4; no reliable D call. The length of the CDR3 is 16 residues. Trimming took off 2 bases at V and 3 bases at J, with 13 bases between the two ends. Germline V CDR1 and CDR2: MNHNS, SASEGT. In nucleotides, the CDR3 is TGTGCCAGCAGTGAAACCCCTTCACTATCTAATGAAAAACTGTTTTTT. This gives the protein CASSETPSLSNEKLFF.

The chain joins TRBV27 to TRBJ2-1, with D perhaps being TRBD1 or TRBD2 (6 bases each). Deletions cut 2 bases from V and 4 bases from J, with 15 bases between. This CDR3 comprises 16 residues. Germline lookup yields CDR1 MNHEY and CDR2 SMNVEV (reference sequence). In DNA, the CDR3 is TGTGCCAGCAGTTTAAGGGGGGACCGACTATACAATGAGCAGTTCTTC. Its translation is CASSLRGDRLYNEQFF.

This clone was picked up a small number of times. The chain uses TRBV5-4 and TRBJ2-5; 9 bases match TRBD1. V lost 4 bases to trimming and J lost 3 bases; unmatched junction nucleotides: 1. CDR3 length equals 13 residues. Germline CDR1 is SGHNT and CDR2 is YYREEE (reference sequence). The CDR3 reads CASSRDREETQYF. CDR3 DNA sequence: TGTGCCAGCAGCAGGGACAGGGAAGAGACCCAGTACTTC.

This chain links TRBV6-6 with TRBJ2-7, with D unclear. Germline V CDR1 and CDR2: MNHNY, SVGAGI (reference sequence). This CDR3 has 11 amino acids. Trimming stripped 6 bases from V and 6 bases from J, with 9 bases between. The CDR3 nucleotides are TGTGCCAGCAGCCCTCAATTCGAGCAGTACTTC. Translated, it gives CASSPQFEQYF.

The chain employs TRBV5-1 and TRBJ1-2, with TRBD1 matching over 10 bases. V trimming: 4 bases; J trimming: 7 bases; junction bases outside the gene matches: 7. CDR3 size: 14 residues. CDR1 is SGHRS and CDR2 is YFSETQ in the germline V gene. CDR3: CASSPRTGGIGYTF. The CDR3 DNA is TGCGCCAGCAGCCCCAGGACAGGGGGGATTGGCTACACCTTC.

The V gene is TRBV29-1, the J gene TRBJ1-2, with D perhaps TRBD1 (5 bases). The CDR3 sequence is 12 residues long. Between the trimmed V and J ends, which lost 4 bases and 4 bases, there was a span of 10 bases. Germline V CDR1 and CDR2: SQVTM, ANQGSEA. CDR3 in amino acids: CSVVEGSYGYTF. CDR3 DNA: TGCAGCGTTGTGGAGGGGAGCTATGGCTACACCTTC.

The rearrangement uses TRBV7-9 and TRBJ1-3; TRBD1 might be the D (5 bases). V was shortened by 3 bases and J by 1 base, with 10 bases between the two germline ends. Germline lookup yields CDR1 SEHNR and CDR2 FQNEAQ (reference sequence). The CDR3 runs 15 residues. The CDR3 protein is CASSFAGWSGNTIYF. CDR3 nucleotides: TGTGCCAGCAGCTTCGCAGGGTGGTCTGGAAACACCATATATTTT. Variable domain in full (rest from reference TRBV7-9 and TRBJ1-3): DTGVSQNPRHKITKRGQNVTFRCDPISEHNRLYWYRQTLGQGPEFLTYFQNEAQLEKSRLLSDRFSAERPKGSFSTLEIQRTEQGDSAMYLCASSFAGWSGNTIYFGEGSWLTVV.

This clone has more than one count but fewer than ten. The CDR3 coding sequence is TGTGCCAGCAGTGAAGCTACAGGGGGCCGGGAAAAACTGTTTTTT. The encoded protein is CASSEATGGREKLFF. The gene calls are TRBV6-1 and TRBJ1-4, with 9 bases matching TRBD1. The CDR3 covers 15 residues. Germline V gives CDR1 MNHNS, CDR2 SASEGT. J gave up 8 bases and V 0 bases, and 4 bases lay outside the gene matches.

This chain uses TRBV13 with TRBJ1-3; TRBD1 is a possible D gene (6 bases). Germline V gene lookup returns CDR1 PRHDT and CDR2 FYEKMQ (reference sequence). The V end was cut by 5 bases, the J end by 1 base, with 15 bases between. This CDR3 has 16 amino acids. The CDR3 spells CASSHYWDNSGNTIYF. The DNA for the CDR3 is TGTGCCAGCAGCCACTATTGGGACAATTCTGGAAACACCATATATTTT. Supplemented by reference TRBV13 and TRBJ1-3, the full variable domain reads AAGVIQSPRHLIKEKRETATLKCYPIPRHDTVYWYQQGPGQDPQFLISFYEKMQSDKGSIPDRFSAQQFSDYHSELNMSSLELGDSALYFCASSHYWDNSGNTIYFGEGSWLTVV.

The gene calls are TRBV7-3 and TRBJ2-1; D gene ambiguous. Germline CDR1 SGHTA, CDR2 FQGTGA. The CDR3 sequence is 15 residues long. V lost 0 bases and J 4 bases, leaving 10 bases between the germline ends. CDR3 nucleotides: TGTGCCAGCAGCTTAACCTCCGACGGATACAATGAGCAGTTCTTC. This sequence encodes CASSLTSDGYNEQFF.

The V call is TRBV7-2, the J call TRBJ2-5; tentatively, D is TRBD2 (5 bases). Germline loops: CDR1 SGHTA, CDR2 FQGNSA. The CDR3 has 15 residues. Trimming shortened V by 1 base and J by 4 bases, and 13 bases separated the two germline ends. The DNA of the CDR3 is TGTGCCAGCAGCTTAGTGAAAGGCCGGGGAGAGACCCAGTACTTC. This gives the protein CASSLVKGRGETQYF.

The V gene is TRBV4-1, the J gene TRBJ2-7; no clear D gene. Trimming cost V 0 bases and J 6 bases, with 9 bases left between them. Germline values: CDR1 MGHRA, CDR2 YSYEKL. The CDR3 has 13 residues. In DNA form, the CDR3 reads TGCGCCAGCAGCCAAGATTACGGATCCGAGCAGTACTTC. It is translated as CASSQDYGSEQYF.

The chain uses TRBV7-2 and TRBJ1-5; TRBD1 aligns across 9 bases. The CDR3 has 15 residues. J lost 7 bases, V lost 5 bases, and 9 bases had no gene match. Germline V CDR1 and CDR2: SGHTA, FQGNSA. DNA for the CDR3: TGTGCCAGCAGCCACGGACAGGGGACCAAGCAGCCCCAGCATTTT. Amino acids: CASSHGQGTKQPQHF.

The chain is built from TRBV10-3 and TRBJ2-7; perhaps TRBD1 as D (7 bases). This CDR3 is built from 15 residues. Germline V gene data show CDR1 as ENHRY and CDR2 as SYGVKD. The V end lost 3 bases, the J end lost 3 bases, and 15 bases lay between the germline ends. The CDR3 reads CAISESRGEFYEQYF. The DNA of the CDR3 is TGTGCCATCAGTGAATCCAGGGGGGAGTTCTACGAGCAGTACTTC.

The genes are TRBV2 and TRBJ2-6; no clear D. CDR3 length equals 14 residues. Per germline, CDR1 SNHLY and CDR2 FYNNEI. V gave up 7 bases and J gave up 0 bases, with 7 bases separating them. DNA of the CDR3: TGTGCCAGCATCCAGAACTCTGGGGCCAACGTCCTGACTTTC. This encodes CASIQNSGANVLTF.

The chain has TRBV2 and TRBJ2-7; maybe TRBD1 (6 bases). Trimming shortened V by 5 bases and J by 2 bases, and 7 bases separated the two germline ends. The CDR3 loop spans 12 amino acids. Germline V gene lookup returns CDR1 SNHLY and CDR2 FYNNEI. CDR3 DNA: TGTGCCAGCAGTCGACAGGCCTACGAGCAGTACTTC. Its translation is CASSRQAYEQYF.

This clone was counted between two and nine times. This sequence joins TRBV6-5 and TRBJ1-2, with D maybe TRBD1 (5 bases). Trimming cost V 4 bases and J 4 bases, with 13 bases left between them. Germline assignment: CDR1 MNHEY and CDR2 SVGAGI. This CDR3 spans 14 amino acids. CDR3 bases: TGTGCCAGCAGTTCCCAGACAGAGAGCTATGGCTACACCTTC. Translated: CASSSQTESYGYTF.

The CDR3 nucleotides read TGTGCCAGCAGCTTTGTTTCGGCGGTTAAAGGAGACCCAAACTATGGCTACACCTTC. Protein sequence: CASSFVSAVKGDPNYGYTF. V is TRBV7-6 and J is TRBJ1-2, with D unclear. This CDR3 has 19 amino acids. Germline CDR1 is SGHVS and CDR2 is FNYEAQ. V lost 3 bases and J 2 bases, leaving 25 bases between the germline ends.

The CDR3 region is CASTRASGVRNTGELFF. In DNA, the CDR3 is TGTGCCAGCACCCGGGCTAGCGGGGTTAGAAACACCGGGGAGCTGTTTTTT. The chain carries TRBV9 and TRBJ2-2, with 9 bases matching TRBD2. CDR3 size: 17 residues. With 6 bases clipped from V and 2 bases from J, the junction kept 11 bases outside the gene matches. Germline-derived CDR1 and CDR2 are SGDLS and YYNGEE.

The chain carries TRBV27 and TRBJ1-1, with 7 positions matching TRBD1. There are 14 residues in the CDR3. The germline V gene has CDR1 MNHEY and CDR2 SMNVEV (reference sequence). J lost 8 bases, V lost 0 bases, and 6 bases had no gene match. The CDR3 loop reads CASSLSTGRVEAFF. In DNA form, the CDR3 reads TGTGCCAGCAGTTTATCGACAGGGAGGGTAGAAGCTTTCTTT.

V is TRBV19 and J is TRBJ2-3, with D unresolved. The V gene's germline CDR1 is LNHDA and CDR2 SQIVND (reference sequence). V shed 3 bases and J shed 2 bases, with 6 bases lying between them. CDR3 length equals 13 residues. Here the CDR3 DNA reads TGTGCCAGTAGTATGTCGGACACAGATACGCAGTATTTT. Translating it yields CASSMSDTDTQYF.